This T cell receptor beta chain was captured in a study of response to subunit inactivated influenza vaccine. General observations from the study: Seasonal influenza vaccination, on each occasion, was suggested by the authors to recruit few new T cells.

This clonotype has only a few counts. Its cognate antigen is unknown. TCRdb used MiXCR to reprocess the RT-PCR reads, holding one entry per CDR3 protein. The sample lists a few hundred thousand distinct CDR3 sequences, 13% to 15% occurring once. The material sequenced was PBMCs from blood, taken 11 to 12 days after vaccination. The TCR sequence derives from a man aged 50 or older who received an inactivated influenza vaccine.

This chain's CDR3 is CASSYIRGGKNEQFF. DNA for the CDR3: TGTGCCAGCAGTTATATCCGGGGGGGCAAAAATGAGCAGTTCTTC. The rearrangement links TRBV6-5 to TRBJ2-1; 8 nucleotides match TRBD2. The CDR3 totals 15 residues. V lost 3 bases to trimming and J lost 7 bases; unmatched junction nucleotides: 8. The germline V gene encodes CDR1 MNHEY and CDR2 SVGAGI.